The clone carrying this T cell receptor beta chain was counted at least ten times. The library was built for alpha chains, so this beta chain is an off-target read and its size means little. Time point: sample taken at primary tumor resection. Whole RNA from tumor, nontumor lung or frozen PBMC was sequenced unsorted. This record comes from a study of spatial heterogeneity in lung cancer. Study-wide background: There were consistently more beta-chain sequences detected than alpha-chain sequences.

TCRdb independently ran MiXCR on the 5' RACE reads; one entry per CDR3 protein. The sample lists 10,000 to 15,000 distinct CDR3 sequences; under 4% were seen once. V was shortened by 6 bases and J by 6 bases, with 21 bases between the two germline ends. This CDR3 spans 15 amino acids. Germline loops: CDR1 KGHSH, CDR2 LQKENI. This TCR was sampled from a male donor with early-stage non-small cell lung cancer. The sequences come from PBMCs, collected at surgery. The V gene is TRBV18, the J gene TRBJ2-7; possible D gene TRBD1, 5 bases. CDR3 sequence: CASSPGRGTPLEQYF. The CDR3 DNA reads as TGTGCCAGCTCGCCCGGAAGGGGCACCCCTCTCGAGCAGTACTTC.